The source of this TCR beta chain is a study of cytomegalovirus exposure and HLA in healthy donors. 60 Vbeta and 13 Jbeta primers were used in PCR. Data came from immunoSEQ multiplex PCR; TCRdb stores just in-frame clones and leaves some out. The sample contains about 140,000 clones, 76% of which appear only once. The V gene's germline CDR1 is SEHNR and CDR2 FQNEAQ (reference sequence). The V gene lost 5 bases and the J gene lost 0 bases, with 20 bases spanning the gap. This CDR3 contains 17 residues. Sequencing input: PBMCs. The origin of this receptor is a man between 40 and 49 years old in good health and CMV-seronegative. The chain couples TRBV7-9 to TRBJ2-7, with a tentative D call TRBD2 (6 bases). DNA of the CDR3: TGTGCCAGCAGCCATGGGGGGTCCGGGGCTGGCTCCTACGAGCAGTACTTC. Its protein is CASSHGGSGAGSYEQYF.